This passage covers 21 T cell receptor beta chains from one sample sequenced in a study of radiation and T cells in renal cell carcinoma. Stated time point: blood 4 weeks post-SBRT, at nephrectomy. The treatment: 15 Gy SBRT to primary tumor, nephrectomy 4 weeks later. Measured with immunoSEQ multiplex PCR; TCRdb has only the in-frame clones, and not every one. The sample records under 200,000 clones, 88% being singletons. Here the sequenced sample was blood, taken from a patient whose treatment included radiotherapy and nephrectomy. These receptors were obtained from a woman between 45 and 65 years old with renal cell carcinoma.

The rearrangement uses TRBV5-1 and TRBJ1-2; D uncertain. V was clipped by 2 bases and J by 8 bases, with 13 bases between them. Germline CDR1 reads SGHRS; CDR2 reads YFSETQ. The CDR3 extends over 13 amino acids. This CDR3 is CASSLGRGDGYTF. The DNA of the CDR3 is TGCGCCAGCAGCTTAGGACGGGGAGACGGCTACACCTTC.

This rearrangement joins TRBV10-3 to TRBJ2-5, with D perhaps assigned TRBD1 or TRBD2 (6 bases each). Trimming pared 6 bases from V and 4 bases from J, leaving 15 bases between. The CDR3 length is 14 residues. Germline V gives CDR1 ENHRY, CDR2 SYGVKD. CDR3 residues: CAISRLGGGETQYF. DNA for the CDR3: TGTGCCATCAGCCGACTAGGGGGAGGAGAGACCCAGTACTTC.

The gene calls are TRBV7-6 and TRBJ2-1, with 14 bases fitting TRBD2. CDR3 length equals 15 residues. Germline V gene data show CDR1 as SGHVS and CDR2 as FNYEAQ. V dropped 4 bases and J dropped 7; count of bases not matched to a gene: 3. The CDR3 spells CASSSGTSGGNEQFF. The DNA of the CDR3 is TGTGCCAGCAGCTCTGGGACTAGCGGGGGAAATGAGCAGTTCTTC.

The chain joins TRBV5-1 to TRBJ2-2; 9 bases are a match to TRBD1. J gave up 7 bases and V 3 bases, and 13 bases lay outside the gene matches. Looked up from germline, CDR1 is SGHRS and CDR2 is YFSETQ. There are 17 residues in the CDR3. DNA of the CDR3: TGCGCCAGCAGCTGGACAGGAAAGACAGGGGGGAACGGGGAGCTGTTTTTT. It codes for CASSWTGKTGGNGELFF.

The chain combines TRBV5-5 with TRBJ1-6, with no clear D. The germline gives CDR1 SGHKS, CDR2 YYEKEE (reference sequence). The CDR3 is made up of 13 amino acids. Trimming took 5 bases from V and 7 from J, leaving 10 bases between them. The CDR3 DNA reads TGTGCCAGCAGTTGGGGTCAGAATTCACCCCTCCACTTT. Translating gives CASSWGQNSPLHF.

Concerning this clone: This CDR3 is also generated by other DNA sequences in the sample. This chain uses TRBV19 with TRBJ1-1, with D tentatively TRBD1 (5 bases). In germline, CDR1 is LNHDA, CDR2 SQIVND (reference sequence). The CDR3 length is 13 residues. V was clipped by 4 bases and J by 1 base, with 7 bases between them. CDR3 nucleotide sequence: TGTGCCAGTAGTACAGACAGGAACACTGAAGCTTTCTTT. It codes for CASSTDRNTEAFF.

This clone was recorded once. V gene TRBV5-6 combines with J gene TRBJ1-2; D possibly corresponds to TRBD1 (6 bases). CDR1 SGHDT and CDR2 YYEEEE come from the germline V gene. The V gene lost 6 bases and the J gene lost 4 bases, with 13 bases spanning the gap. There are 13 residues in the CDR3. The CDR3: CASMSRQVYGYTF. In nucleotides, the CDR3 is TGTGCCAGCATGAGTCGACAGGTCTATGGCTACACCTTC.

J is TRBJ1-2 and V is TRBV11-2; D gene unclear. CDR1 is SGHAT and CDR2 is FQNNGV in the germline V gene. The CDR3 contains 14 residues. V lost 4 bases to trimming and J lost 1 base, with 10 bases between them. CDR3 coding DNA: TGTGCCAGCAGCTCGGGTCTGGATAACTATGGCTACACCTTC. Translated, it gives CASSSGLDNYGYTF. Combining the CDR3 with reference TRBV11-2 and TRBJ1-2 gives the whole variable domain EAGVAQSPRYKIIEKRQSVAFWCNPISGHATLYWYQQILGQGPKLLIQFQNNGVVDDSQLPKDRFSAERLKGVDSTLKIQPAKLEDSAVYLCASSSGLDNYGYTFGSGTRLTVV.

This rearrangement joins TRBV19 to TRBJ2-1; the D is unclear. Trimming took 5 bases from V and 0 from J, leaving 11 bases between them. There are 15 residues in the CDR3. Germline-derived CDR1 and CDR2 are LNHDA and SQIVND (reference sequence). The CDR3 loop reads CASSFGPSSYNEQFF. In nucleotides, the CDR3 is TGTGCCAGTAGTTTCGGGCCCAGCTCCTACAATGAGCAGTTCTTC.

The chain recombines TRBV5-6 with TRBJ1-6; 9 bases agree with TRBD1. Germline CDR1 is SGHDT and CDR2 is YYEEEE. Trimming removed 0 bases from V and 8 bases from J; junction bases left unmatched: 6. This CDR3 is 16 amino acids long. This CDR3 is CASSLDPGQGYSPLHF. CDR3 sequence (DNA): TGTGCCAGCAGCTTGGATCCGGGACAGGGTTATTCACCCCTCCACTTT.

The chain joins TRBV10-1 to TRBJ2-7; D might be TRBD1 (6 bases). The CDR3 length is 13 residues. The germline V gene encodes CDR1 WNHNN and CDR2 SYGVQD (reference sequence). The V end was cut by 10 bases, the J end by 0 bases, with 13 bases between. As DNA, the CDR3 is TGCGCCACCGGGACATCAAGCTCCTACGAGCAGTACTTC. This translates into CATGTSSSYEQYF.

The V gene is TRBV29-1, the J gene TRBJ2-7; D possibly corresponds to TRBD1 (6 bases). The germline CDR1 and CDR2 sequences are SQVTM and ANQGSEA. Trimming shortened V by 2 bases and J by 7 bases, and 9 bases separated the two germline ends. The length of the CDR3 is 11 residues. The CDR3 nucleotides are TGCAGCGTTGAATCAGGGGATGAGCAGTACTTC. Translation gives CSVESGDEQYF.

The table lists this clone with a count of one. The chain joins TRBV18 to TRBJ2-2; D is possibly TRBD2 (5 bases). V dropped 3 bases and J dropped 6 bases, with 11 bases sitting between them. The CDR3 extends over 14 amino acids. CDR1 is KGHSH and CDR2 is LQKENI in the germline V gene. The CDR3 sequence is CASSPGELAGELFF. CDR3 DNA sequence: TGTGCCAGCTCACCGGGAGAACTAGCCGGGGAGCTGTTTTTT.

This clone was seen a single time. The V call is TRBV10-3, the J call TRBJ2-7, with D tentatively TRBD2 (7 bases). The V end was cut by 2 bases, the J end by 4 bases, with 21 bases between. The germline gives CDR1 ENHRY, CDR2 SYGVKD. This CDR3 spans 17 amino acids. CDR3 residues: CAISERSGGAIFYEQYF. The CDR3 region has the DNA TGTGCCATCAGTGAGAGGTCTGGGGGGGCGATTTTTTACGAGCAGTACTTC.

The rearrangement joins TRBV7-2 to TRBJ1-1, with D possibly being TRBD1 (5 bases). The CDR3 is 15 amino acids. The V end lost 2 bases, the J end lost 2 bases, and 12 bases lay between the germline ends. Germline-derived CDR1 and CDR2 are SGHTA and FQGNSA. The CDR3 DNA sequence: TGTGCCAGCAGCTTAAATGGGGCCGGCAACACTGAAGCTTTCTTT. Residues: CASSLNGAGNTEAFF. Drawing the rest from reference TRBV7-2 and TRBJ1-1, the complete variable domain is GAGVSQSPSNKVTEKGKDVELRCDPISGHTALYWYRQSLGQGLEFLIYFQGNSAPDKSGLPSDRFSAERTGGSVSTLTIQRTQQEDSAVYLCASSLNGAGNTEAFFGQGTRLTVV.

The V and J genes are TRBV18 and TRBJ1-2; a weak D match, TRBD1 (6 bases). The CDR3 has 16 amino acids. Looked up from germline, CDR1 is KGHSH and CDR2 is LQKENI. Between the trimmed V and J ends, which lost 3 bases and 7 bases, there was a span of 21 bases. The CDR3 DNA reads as TGTGCCAGCTCACCCCCCCCGGGGGGCCCGAGTGGTGGCTACACCTTC. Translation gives CASSPPPGGPSGGYTF.

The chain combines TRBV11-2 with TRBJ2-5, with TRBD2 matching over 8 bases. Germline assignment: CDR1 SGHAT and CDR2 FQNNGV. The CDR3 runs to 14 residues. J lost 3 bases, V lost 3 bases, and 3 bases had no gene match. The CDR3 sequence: CASSFLAGKETQYF. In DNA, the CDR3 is TGTGCCAGCAGCTTTTTAGCGGGGAAAGAGACCCAGTACTTC.

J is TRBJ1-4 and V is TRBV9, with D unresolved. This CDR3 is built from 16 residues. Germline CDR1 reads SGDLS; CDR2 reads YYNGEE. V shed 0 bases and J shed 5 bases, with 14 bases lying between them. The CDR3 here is CASSVDFAAANEKLFF. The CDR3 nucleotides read TGTGCCAGCAGCGTAGATTTCGCAGCCGCGAATGAAAAACTGTTTTTT.

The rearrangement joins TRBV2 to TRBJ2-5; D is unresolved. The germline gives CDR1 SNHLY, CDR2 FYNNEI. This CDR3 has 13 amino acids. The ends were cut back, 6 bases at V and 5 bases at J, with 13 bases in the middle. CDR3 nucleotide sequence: TGTGCCAGCAGCGCCGGCTCTAGGGAGACCCAGTACTTC. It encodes CASSAGSRETQYF.

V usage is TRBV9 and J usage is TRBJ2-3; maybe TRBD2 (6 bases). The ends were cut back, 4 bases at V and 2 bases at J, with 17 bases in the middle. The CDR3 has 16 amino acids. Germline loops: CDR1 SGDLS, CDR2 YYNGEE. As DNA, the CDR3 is TGTGCCAGCAGCCCGCAGGGAGGTCTAGCCACAGATACGCAGTATTTT. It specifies CASSPQGGLATDTQYF.

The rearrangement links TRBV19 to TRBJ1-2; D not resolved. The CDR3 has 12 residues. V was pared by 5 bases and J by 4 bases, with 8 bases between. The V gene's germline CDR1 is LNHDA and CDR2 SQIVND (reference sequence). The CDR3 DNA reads TGTGCCAGTAGTCCACAGCCCTATGGCTACACCTTC. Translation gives CASSPQPYGYTF.